The rows below give T cell receptor beta chains drawn from one sample of a study of blood T cells in healthy people across ages. Using its own MiXCR run on the 5' RACE reads, TCRdb lists one record per CDR3 protein. There are around 620,000 distinct CDR3 sequences in the sample; 27% occur only once, and around a sixth lies in the top ten. Sequenced: blood. These receptors all come from a woman between 70 and 85 years old in good health. Each CDR3 is given with its conserved first and last residue. A D gene is named only where the DNA matches it firmly. For some rows the clone size is stated as once, few or many, or as a class when expanded; others skip it.

CDR3: CASSRIAQAETQYF; DNA: TGTGCCAGCAGTCGAATAGCTCAAGCGGAGACCCAGTACTTC; D: NA; V: TRBV7-2; J: TRBJ2-5; size: NA
CDR3: CASSTRPRDEAFF; DNA: TGTGCCAGCAGCACACGCCCCCGGGACGAAGCTTTCTTT; D: NA; V: TRBV7-2; J: TRBJ1-1; size: NA
CDR3: CSAREDSSNEKLFF; DNA: TGCAGTGCTAGGGAGGACAGTTCTAATGAAAAACTGTTTTTT; D: NA; V: TRBV20-1; J: TRBJ1-4; size: NA
CDR3: CASSPLKPAGSWETQYF; DNA: TGTGCCAGCAGCCCCCTAAAACCAGCGGGGAGTTGGGAGACCCAGTACTTC; D: TRBD2; V: TRBV7-2; J: TRBJ2-5; size: NA
CDR3: CATKSPRDRGLNTEAFF; DNA: TGTGCCACCAAATCCCCCCGGGACAGGGGGCTGAACACTGAAGCTTTCTTT; D: TRBD1; V: TRBV15; J: TRBJ1-1; size: NA
CDR3: CASSYSGTEKLFF; DNA: TGTGCCAGCAGTTACTCCGGGACAGAAAAACTGTTTTTT; D: NA; V: TRBV6-5; J: TRBJ1-4; size: few
CDR3: CASNQGQGTTEAFF; DNA: TGTGCCAGCAACCAGGGACAGGGTACGACTGAAGCTTTCTTT; D: TRBD1; V: TRBV6-5; J: TRBJ1-1; size: many
CDR3: CASSLGSGAVNYGYTF; DNA: TGTGCCAGCAGCTTAGGATCCGGAGCGGTCAACTATGGCTACACCTTC; D: NA; V: TRBV7-2; J: TRBJ1-2; size: few
CDR3: CSSRRGSGGYEQFF; DNA: TGCAGCTCTCGGAGAGGCAGCGGGGGCTATGAGCAGTTCTTC; D: TRBD2; V: TRBV29-1; J: TRBJ2-1; size: few
CDR3: CSARDSGTSGVTGELFF; DNA: TGCAGTGCTAGAGATTCCGGGACTAGCGGGGTTACCGGGGAGCTGTTTTTT; D: TRBD2; V: TRBV20-1; J: TRBJ2-2; size: few
CDR3: CASSLRRADSGANVLTF; DNA: TGCGCCAGCAGCTTGAGGCGGGCAGACTCTGGGGCCAACGTCCTGACTTTC; D: NA; V: TRBV5-1; J: TRBJ2-6; size: few
CDR3: CAWSVKGDQGYTF; DNA: TGTGCCTGGAGTGTAAAGGGGGATCAAGGCTACACCTTC; D: NA; V: TRBV30; J: TRBJ1-2; size: NA
CDR3: CASSNHGLAGGYNEQFF; DNA: TGTGCCAGCAGCAACCATGGGCTAGCGGGGGGGTACAATGAGCAGTTCTTC; D: TRBD2; V: TRBV7-2; J: TRBJ2-1; size: NA
CDR3: CASSYGGQGFSYEQYF; DNA: TGTGCCAGCAGTTACGGAGGACAGGGATTTTCCTACGAGCAGTACTTC; D: TRBD1; V: TRBV6-2/TRBV6-3; J: TRBJ2-7; size: NA
CDR3: CASSLGGGAFYNEQFF; DNA: TGCGCCAGCAGCTTGGGAGGGGGGGCCTTCTACAATGAGCAGTTCTTC; D: NA; V: TRBV5-1; J: TRBJ2-1; size: once
CDR3: CASRGTNSGNTIYF; DNA: TGTGCCAGCAGAGGTACGAACTCTGGAAACACCATATATTTT; D: NA; V: TRBV25-1; J: TRBJ1-3; size: few
CDR3: CAWSASGTAIVKF; DNA: TGTGCCTGGAGTGCCTCGGGGACAGCGATTGTCAAGTTT; D: TRBD1; V: TRBV30; J: TRBJ1-1; size: NA
CDR3: CASSQSWGEETQYF; DNA: TGTGCCAGCAGCCAGTCGTGGGGCGAAGAGACCCAGTACTTC; D: NA; V: TRBV4-2; J: TRBJ2-5; size: NA
CDR3: CSAREPGWNTDTQYF; DNA: TGCAGTGCTAGAGAACCAGGGTGGAACACAGATACGCAGTATTTT; D: NA; V: TRBV20-1; J: TRBJ2-3; size: NA
CDR3: CASGMGSGYTF; DNA: TGTGCCAGCGGAATGGGGTCCGGCTACACCTTC; D: NA; V: TRBV3-1; J: TRBJ1-2; size: NA
CDR3: CASSQDRGKTQYF; DNA: TGTGCCAGCAGCCAAGACAGGGGCAAGACCCAGTACTTC; D: NA; V: TRBV4-2; J: TRBJ2-5; size: NA
CDR3: CASSLGQGGEQYF; DNA: TGTGCCAGCAGCTTAGGACAGGGGGGCGAGCAGTACTTC; D: TRBD1; V: TRBV5-1; J: TRBJ2-7; size: many
CDR3: CASSPGSGVYGYTF; DNA: TGTGCCAGCTCACCAGGGTCAGGGGTCTATGGCTACACCTTC; D: NA; V: TRBV18; J: TRBJ1-2; size: few
CDR3: CASSTGRGRLVSFF; DNA: TGTGCCAGCAGCACTGGCAGGGGCCGCCTCGTCTCTTTCTTT; D: NA; V: TRBV7-2; J: TRBJ1-1; size: few
CDR3: CASSALGTGGYNEQFF; DNA: TGTGCCAGCAGCGCGCTAGGGACTGGCGGTTACAATGAGCAGTTCTTC; D: NA; V: TRBV7-3; J: TRBJ2-1; size: NA
CDR3: CSARDKGGYGYTF; DNA: TGCAGTGCTAGAGATAAGGGGGGCTATGGCTACACCTTC; D: NA; V: TRBV20-1; J: TRBJ1-2; size: many
CDR3: CASSLDGSGPREQYF; DNA: TGTGCCAGCAGTTTAGATGGTTCAGGGCCTCGCGAGCAGTACTTC; D: NA; V: TRBV7-2; J: TRBJ2-7; size: NA
CDR3: CASSVSGGSKPSGNTIYF; DNA: TGCGCCAGCAGTGTCTCGGGGGGCAGCAAACCCTCTGGAAACACCATATATTTT; D: NA; V: TRBV10-2; J: TRBJ1-3; size: NA
CDR3: CASSEPLWGWVSEQYF; DNA: TGTGCCAGCAGTGAACCCCTCTGGGGATGGGTTTCCGAGCAGTACTTC; D: NA; V: TRBV6-1; J: TRBJ2-7; size: NA
CDR3: CASSYEGSGPDTQYF; DNA: TGTGCCAGCAGTTACGAGGGTAGCGGGCCAGATACGCAGTATTTT; D: TRBD2; V: TRBV6-5; J: TRBJ2-3; size: NA
CDR3: CSATEHVLLYEQYF; DNA: TGCAGTGCTACAGAACACGTTCTTCTCTACGAGCAGTACTTC; D: NA; V: TRBV20-1; J: TRBJ2-7; size: NA
CDR3: CASSHQGRPEAFF; DNA: TGTGCCAGCAGCCACCAGGGGAGGCCTGAAGCTTTCTTT; D: NA; V: TRBV13; J: TRBJ1-1; size: few
CDR3: CAWSRPGEGGYTF; DNA: TGTGCCTGGAGTCGTCCAGGGGAAGGGGGCTACACCTTC; D: NA; V: TRBV30; J: TRBJ1-2; size: NA
CDR3: CASSPQGAGSYGYTF; DNA: TGTGCCAGCAGCCCGCAGGGGGCGGGAAGCTATGGCTACACCTTC; D: TRBD1; V: TRBV7-2; J: TRBJ1-2; size: NA
CDR3: CASSQGTGRAYEQYF; DNA: TGTGCCAGCAGCCAGGGGACAGGGAGGGCCTACGAGCAGTACTTC; D: TRBD1; V: TRBV3-1; J: TRBJ2-7; size: few
CDR3: CASTRETKNIQYF; DNA: TGTGCCAGCACCAGGGAGACCAAAAACATTCAGTACTTC; D: NA; V: TRBV2; J: TRBJ2-4; size: few
CDR3: CASSGRTGTMNTEAFF; DNA: TGTGCCAGCAGCGGCCGGACAGGGACTATGAACACTGAAGCTTTCTTT; D: TRBD1; V: TRBV5-5; J: TRBJ1-1; size: NA
CDR3: CASSQDATGGLKPQHF; DNA: TGCGCCAGCAGCCAAGATGCGACAGGGGGCCTTAAGCCCCAGCATTTT; D: TRBD1; V: TRBV4-3; J: TRBJ1-5; size: NA
CDR3: CASSGGLGETGNTIYF; DNA: TGTGCCAGCAGCGGGGGCCTTGGGGAAACTGGAAACACCATATATTTT; D: NA; V: TRBV5-5; J: TRBJ1-3; size: NA
CDR3: CASSLVLAGANNEQFF; DNA: TGCGCCAGCAGCTTGGTCTTAGCGGGAGCCAACAATGAGCAGTTCTTC; D: TRBD2; V: TRBV5-1; J: TRBJ2-1; size: NA
CDR3: CATSESTGSNEQYF; DNA: TGTGCCACCAGTGAGAGCACAGGGTCTAACGAGCAGTACTTC; D: NA; V: TRBV24-1; J: TRBJ2-7; size: NA
CDR3: CASSPGGMNTGELFF; DNA: TGTGCCAGCAGCCCGGGGGGGATGAACACCGGGGAGCTGTTTTTT; D: TRBD2; V: TRBV6-2/TRBV6-3; J: TRBJ2-2; size: NA
CDR3: CASSYSSTAGTPTSYEQYF; DNA: TGTGCCAGCAGTTACTCGAGTACGGCAGGGACACCTACGTCCTACGAGCAGTACTTC; D: NA; V: TRBV6-2/TRBV6-3; J: TRBJ2-7; size: few
CDR3: CASSPQSSGGPYEQYF; DNA: TGTGCCAGCAGCCCCCAATCTAGCGGGGGTCCCTACGAGCAGTACTTC; D: TRBD2; V: TRBV4-2; J: TRBJ2-7; size: NA
CDR3: CASSHRPVALAKNIQYF; DNA: TGTGCCAGCAGCCACCGACCGGTAGCTTTAGCCAAAAACATTCAGTACTTC; D: NA; V: TRBV4-2; J: TRBJ2-4; size: few
CDR3: CASSPAESNTGELFF; DNA: TGTGCCAGCTCACCCGCAGAATCGAACACCGGGGAGCTGTTTTTT; D: NA; V: TRBV18; J: TRBJ2-2; size: few
CDR3: CASSYSGVSGAKNIQYF; DNA: TGTGCCAGCAGTTACTCGGGGGTCTCGGGGGCCAAAAACATTCAGTACTTC; D: NA; V: TRBV6-6; J: TRBJ2-4; size: few
CDR3: CASKDFDEQYF; DNA: TGTGCCAGCAAGGACTTTGACGAGCAGTACTTC; D: NA; V: TRBV6-2/TRBV6-3; J: TRBJ2-7; size: few
CDR3: CAISESDRGNSPLHF; DNA: TGTGCCATCAGTGAATCGGACAGAGGAAATTCACCCCTCCACTTT; D: NA; V: TRBV10-3; J: TRBJ1-6; size: few
CDR3: CSARDPKGNTEAFF; DNA: TGCAGTGCTAGAGATCCTAAGGGGAACACTGAAGCTTTCTTT; D: NA; V: TRBV20-1; J: TRBJ1-1; size: NA
CDR3: CAGSQSGRAYNEQFF; DNA: TGCGCCGGCAGTCAGAGCGGGAGGGCTTACAATGAGCAGTTCTTC; D: TRBD2; V: TRBV5-1; J: TRBJ2-1; size: once
CDR3: CASSKTGFPSGANVLTF; DNA: TGTGCCAGCAGCAAAACAGGCTTCCCCTCTGGGGCCAACGTCCTGACTTTC; D: NA; V: TRBV21-1; J: TRBJ2-6; size: few
CDR3: CSARDQPSPWTEAFF; DNA: TGCAGTGCTAGAGACCAGCCCAGCCCGTGGACTGAAGCTTTCTTT; D: NA; V: TRBV20-1; J: TRBJ1-1; size: NA
CDR3: CSARAPSGNTIYF; DNA: TGCAGTGCTAGAGCCCCCTCTGGAAACACCATATATTTT; D: NA; V: TRBV20-1; J: TRBJ1-3; size: few
CDR3: CASSPYLLPQTQYF; DNA: TGTGCCAGCAGCCCCTATTTACTTCCCCAGACCCAGTACTTC; D: NA; V: TRBV7-2; J: TRBJ2-5; size: NA
CDR3: CSGTEAYEQYF; DNA: TGCAGCGGGACTGAGGCCTACGAGCAGTACTTC; D: NA; V: TRBV29-1; J: TRBJ2-7; size: few